The subject of this entry is one T cell receptor beta chain. This specimen comes from a study of cytomegalovirus exposure and HLA in healthy donors. After removal of 2 bases from V and 7 bases from J, the junction contained 6 bases not matched to a gene. The CDR3 totals 14 residues. Germline V gene data show CDR1 as MNHEY and CDR2 as SVGAGI. Sequencing was performed with immunoSEQ multiplex PCR; in TCRdb, only in-frame clones are kept and a portion is missing. The table shows some 120,000 clones, with around 94% occurring only once. Sequenced: PBMCs. J is TRBJ1-2 and V is TRBV6-5; 8 bases are shared with TRBD1. The receptor comes from a woman younger than 35 in good health and CMV-seronegative. The CDR3 region has the DNA TGTGCCAGCAGTTACGGGCAGGGGGCCCGTGGCTACACCTTC. It specifies CASSYGQGARGYTF.